These T cell receptor beta chains were read from a single sample in a study of Tregs in tolerant kidney transplant recipients. Libraries were prepared by immunoSEQ multiplex PCR; TCRdb keeps only in-frame clonotypes and omits some of them. In the table there are roughly 80,000 clones, roughly 90% of which are singletons. Sequences were derived from CD4+ T cells from blood (PBMCs), sampled 24 months after the transplant. These receptors all come from a human patient who received a combined kidney and bone marrow transplant. The graft donor may have given rise to some T cells. The CDR3 runs from the conserved cysteine through the conserved F or W. Fields, in order: clone size, D gene, V gene, J gene, CDR3 protein, CDR3 DNA. A D gene is named only where the DNA matches it firmly. Rows may omit the clone size; those that give it use once, few, many or a size class.

size: .
D: .
V: TRBV5-3
J: TRBJ2-1
CDR3: CARSWTADEQFF
DNA: TGTGCCAGAAGCTGGACTGCGGATGAGCAGTTCTTC

size: .
D: .
V: TRBV14
J: TRBJ2-7
CDR3: CASSQYRGSFSYEQYF
DNA: TGTGCCAGCAGCCAATACAGAGGGAGCTTCTCCTACGAGCAGTACTTC

size: .
D: .
V: TRBV7-2
J: TRBJ2-7
CDR3: CASRLSFGSSDTSYEQYF
DNA: TGTGCCAGCAGATTAAGCTTCGGGAGTAGCGATACCTCCTACGAGCAGTACTTC

size: .
D: TRBD1
V: TRBV6-6
J: TRBJ2-7
CDR3: CASRATGNREQYF
DNA: TGTGCCAGCAGGGCGACAGGGAATCGTGAGCAGTACTTC

size: .
D: TRBD2
V: TRBV28
J: TRBJ2-1
CDR3: CASSLSSGGSYNEQFF
DNA: TGTGCCAGCAGTTTATCTAGCGGGGGCTCCTACAATGAGCAGTTCTTC

size: .
D: .
V: TRBV6-5
J: TRBJ1-1
CDR3: CTSSYSGRAAFF
DNA: TGTACCAGCAGTTACTCCGGCAGGGCGGCTTTCTTT

size: .
D: TRBD2
V: TRBV5-1
J: TRBJ2-7
CDR3: CASRTEAGSYEQYF
DNA: TGCGCCAGCAGGACCGAAGCGGGATCCTACGAGCAGTACTTC

size: .
D: .
V: TRBV28
J: TRBJ1-4
CDR3: CASSSDPGSEKLFF
DNA: TGTGCCAGCAGTTCGGATCCGGGGAGCGAAAAACTGTTTTTT

size: once
D: TRBD2
V: TRBV9
J: TRBJ2-2
CDR3: CASSVVLAGEGELFF
DNA: TGTGCCAGCAGCGTAGTACTAGCGGGCGAGGGGGAGCTGTTTTTT

size: .
D: .
V: TRBV11-3
J: TRBJ2-1
CDR3: CASSQGGFDEQFF
DNA: TGTGCCAGCAGCCAGGGAGGTTTTGATGAGCAGTTCTTC

size: .
D: .
V: TRBV7-2
J: TRBJ2-1
CDR3: CASSYTNEQFF
DNA: TGTGCCAGCAGTTACACCAATGAGCAGTTCTTC

size: .
D: TRBD2
V: TRBV5-4
J: TRBJ2-5
CDR3: CASSLRLAGEETQYF
DNA: TGTGCCAGCAGCCTTCGACTAGCGGGAGAAGAGACCCAGTACTTC

size: .
D: .
V: TRBV5-1
J: TRBJ1-3
CDR3: CASSDRPSSGNTIYF
DNA: TGCGCCAGCAGTGACAGGCCTTCCTCTGGAAACACCATATATTTT

size: .
D: TRBD1
V: TRBV7-3
J: TRBJ2-7
CDR3: CASSLTLTGVYEQYF
DNA: TGTGCCAGCAGCTTAACCCTGACAGGGGTTTACGAGCAGTACTTC

size: .
D: TRBD2
V: TRBV7-2
J: TRBJ2-3
CDR3: CASSFGLAGSDTQYF
DNA: TGTGCCAGCAGCTTCGGACTAGCGGGGAGCGATACGCAGTATTTT

size: .
D: .
V: TRBV19
J: TRBJ2-3
CDR3: CASSTLGLFGGDTQYF
DNA: TGTGCCAGTAGTACCTTGGGGCTTTTCGGGGGAGATACGCAGTATTTT

size: .
D: TRBD2
V: TRBV7-2
J: TRBJ2-5
CDR3: CASTQDSGGAVETQYF
DNA: TGTGCCAGCACCCAAGATAGCGGGGGGGCCGTGGAGACCCAGTACTTC

size: .
D: .
V: TRBV19
J: TRBJ1-5
CDR3: CASTPRSRGGNQPQHF
DNA: TGTGCCAGTACCCCACGGTCAAGGGGGGGGAATCAGCCCCAGCATTTT

size: .
D: TRBD1
V: TRBV19
J: TRBJ1-2
CDR3: CASTRDRVGYGYTF
DNA: TGTGCCAGTACCCGGGACAGGGTGGGCTATGGCTACACCTTC

size: .
D: .
V: TRBV4-2
J: TRBJ2-2
CDR3: CASSSTGLWAGELFF
DNA: TGTGCCAGCAGCTCGACGGGACTCTGGGCCGGGGAGCTGTTTTTT

size: .
D: TRBD2
V: TRBV9
J: TRBJ2-7
CDR3: CASSVGLAGSYEQYF
DNA: TGTGCCAGCAGCGTGGGACTAGCGGGGTCCTACGAGCAGTACTTC

size: once
D: TRBD2
V: TRBV7-9
J: TRBJ2-4
CDR3: CASSSRGTSGRNIQYF
DNA: TGTGCCAGCAGCTCACGAGGGACTAGCGGGAGAAACATTCAGTACTTC

size: .
D: .
V: TRBV5-1
J: TRBJ2-7
CDR3: CASSSTGPYEQYF
DNA: TGCGCCAGCAGCTCTACAGGGCCCTACGAGCAGTACTTC

size: .
D: TRBD1
V: TRBV4-2
J: TRBJ2-1
CDR3: CASSQPTPGQGGNEQFF
DNA: TGTGCCAGCAGCCAACCTACGCCGGGACAGGGTGGCAATGAGCAGTTCTTC

size: .
D: .
V: TRBV19
J: TRBJ1-4
CDR3: CASSMMGGSEKLFF
DNA: TGTGCCAGTAGTATGATGGGGGGAAGCGAAAAACTGTTTTTT

size: .
D: .
V: TRBV6-5
J: TRBJ1-4
CDR3: CASSRLATNEKLFF
DNA: TGTGCCAGCAGTAGACTTGCAACTAATGAAAAACTGTTTTTT

size: few
D: TRBD2
V: TRBV7-2
J: TRBJ2-4
CDR3: CASSLSGTSGRHF
DNA: TGTGCCAGCAGCTTGTCGGGGACTAGCGGGAGACACTTC

size: .
D: TRBD2
V: TRBV5-4
J: TRBJ2-5
CDR3: CASSLISGMETQYF
DNA: TGTGCCAGCAGCCTAATAAGCGGGATGGAGACCCAGTACTTC

size: .
D: .
V: TRBV29-1
J: TRBJ1-2
CDR3: CSATGSNYGYTF
DNA: TGCAGCGCGACCGGGAGCAACTATGGCTACACCTTC

size: .
D: TRBD2
V: TRBV7-2
J: TRBJ2-7
CDR3: CASSHTSGLSYEQYF
DNA: TGTGCCAGCAGTCACACTAGCGGCCTTTCCTACGAGCAGTACTTC

size: .
D: .
V: TRBV19
J: TRBJ2-1
CDR3: CASSTGTSSYNEQFF
DNA: TGTGCCAGTAGTACCGGGACAAGCTCCTACAATGAGCAGTTCTTC

size: .
D: TRBD1
V: TRBV6-5
J: TRBJ1-5
CDR3: CASSSTGQGNQPQHF
DNA: TGTGCCAGCAGTTCCACCGGACAGGGTAATCAGCCCCAGCATTTT

size: .
D: .
V: TRBV30
J: TRBJ1-5
CDR3: CAWSPGNQPQHF
DNA: TGTGCCTGGAGCCCGGGCAATCAGCCCCAGCATTTT

size: .
D: .
V: TRBV11-2
J: TRBJ2-3
CDR3: CASSLAGGTDTQYF
DNA: TGTGCCAGCAGCTTAGCGGGTGGCACAGATACGCAGTATTTT

size: few
D: .
V: TRBV10-3
J: TRBJ2-2
CDR3: CATETATNTGELFF
DNA: TGTGCCACCGAAACAGCCACGAACACCGGGGAGCTGTTTTTT

size: .
D: .
V: TRBV2
J: TRBJ2-1
CDR3: CASRLGRQQFF
DNA: TGTGCCAGCCGACTGGGGAGGCAGCAGTTCTTC

size: .
D: .
V: TRBV19
J: TRBJ1-2
CDR3: CASSIGGALYGYTF
DNA: TGTGCCAGTAGTATCGGAGGGGCGCTCTATGGCTACACCTTC

size: once
D: .
V: TRBV30
J: TRBJ1-6
CDR3: CAGQPTAGAPLHF
DNA: TGTGCCGGACAGCCCACAGCAGGCGCCCCCCTCCACTTT

size: .
D: .
V: TRBV5-1
J: TRBJ1-3
CDR3: CASSLYGSGNTIYF
DNA: TGCGCCAGCAGCTTGTACGGCTCTGGAAACACCATATATTTT

size: .
D: TRBD1
V: TRBV11-3
J: TRBJ2-3
CDR3: CASSRGQGASDTQYF
DNA: TGTGCCAGCAGTCGTGGACAGGGGGCATCAGATACGCAGTATTTT

size: .
D: .
V: TRBV7-8
J: TRBJ1-2
CDR3: CASSLARGADGYTF
DNA: TGTGCCAGCAGCTTAGCGCGGGGGGCGGATGGCTACACCTTC

size: .
D: .
V: TRBV7-3
J: TRBJ2-5
CDR3: CASSLFPGQGLKQYF
DNA: TGTGCCAGCAGCTTATTCCCAGGTCAGGGACTCAAGCAGTACTTC

size: few
D: .
V: TRBV7-6
J: TRBJ2-7
CDR3: CASSPRLQGTYEQYF
DNA: TGTGCCAGCAGCCCCCGCCTCCAGGGAACCTACGAGCAGTACTTC

size: .
D: .
V: TRBV9
J: TRBJ1-1
CDR3: CASSPNDRRNTEAFF
DNA: TGTGCCAGCAGCCCCAACGACAGGAGAAACACTGAAGCTTTCTTT

size: .
D: TRBD2
V: TRBV6-6
J: TRBJ2-3
CDR3: CASSLSRTSGTDTQYF
DNA: TGTGCCAGCAGCCTATCCAGGACTAGCGGCACAGATACGCAGTATTTT

size: .
D: TRBD2
V: TRBV4-3
J: TRBJ2-7
CDR3: CASSQPGGILYEQYF
DNA: TGCGCCAGCAGCCAACCGGGGGGAATTCTCTACGAGCAGTACTTC

size: .
D: TRBD2
V: TRBV7-3
J: TRBJ2-1
CDR3: CASSGLGGLAGNEQFF
DNA: TGTGCCAGCAGCGGCCTAGGGGGACTAGCGGGCAATGAGCAGTTCTTC

size: .
D: .
V: TRBV6-5
J: TRBJ1-1
CDR3: CASSRTSMNTEAFF
DNA: TGTGCCAGCAGCAGGACAAGCATGAACACTGAAGCTTTCTTT